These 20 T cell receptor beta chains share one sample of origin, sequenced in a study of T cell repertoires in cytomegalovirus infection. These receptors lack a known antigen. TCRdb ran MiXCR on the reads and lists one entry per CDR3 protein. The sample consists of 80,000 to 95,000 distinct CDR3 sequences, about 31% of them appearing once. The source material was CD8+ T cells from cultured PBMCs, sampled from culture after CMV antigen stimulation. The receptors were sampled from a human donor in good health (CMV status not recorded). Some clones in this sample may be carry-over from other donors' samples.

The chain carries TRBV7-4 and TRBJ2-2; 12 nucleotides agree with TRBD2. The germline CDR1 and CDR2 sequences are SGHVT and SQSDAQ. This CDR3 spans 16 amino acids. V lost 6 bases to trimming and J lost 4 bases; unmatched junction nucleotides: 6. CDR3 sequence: CASRTLAGGGTGELFF. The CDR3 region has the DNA TGTGCCAGCAGAACACTAGCGGGGGGCGGCACCGGGGAGCTGTTTTTT. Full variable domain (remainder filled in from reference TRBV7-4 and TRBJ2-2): GAGVSQSPRYKVAKRGRDVALRCDSISGHVTLYWYRQTLGQGSEVLTYSQSDAQRDKSGRPSGRFSAERPERSVSTLKIQRTEQGDSAVYLCASRTLAGGGTGELFFGEGSRLTVL.

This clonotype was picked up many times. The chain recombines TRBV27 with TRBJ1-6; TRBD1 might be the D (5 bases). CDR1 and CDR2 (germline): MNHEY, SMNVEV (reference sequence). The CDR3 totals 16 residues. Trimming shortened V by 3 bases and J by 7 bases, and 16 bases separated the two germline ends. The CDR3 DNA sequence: TGTGCCAGCAGTTTTGGAGGGGCGCGAAGAAATTCACCCCTCCACTTT. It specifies CASSFGGARRNSPLHF.

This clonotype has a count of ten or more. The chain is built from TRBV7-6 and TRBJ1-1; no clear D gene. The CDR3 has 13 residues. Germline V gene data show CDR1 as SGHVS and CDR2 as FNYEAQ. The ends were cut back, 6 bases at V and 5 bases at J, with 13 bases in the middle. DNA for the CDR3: TGTGCCAGCAGTACGTCCCAATGGACTGAAGCTTTCTTT. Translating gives CASSTSQWTEAFF. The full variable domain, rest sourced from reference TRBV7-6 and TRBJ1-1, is GAGVSQSPRYKVTKRGQDVALRCDPISGHVSLYWYRQALGQGPEFLTYFNYEAQQDKSGLPNDRFSAERPEGSISTLTIQRTEQRDSAMYRCASSTSQWTEAFFGQGTRLTVV.

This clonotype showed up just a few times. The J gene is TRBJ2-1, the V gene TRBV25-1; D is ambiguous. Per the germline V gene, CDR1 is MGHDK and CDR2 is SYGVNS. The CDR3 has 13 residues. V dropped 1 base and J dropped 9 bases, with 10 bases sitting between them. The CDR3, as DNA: TGTGCCAGCAGTGAATTTGTCGCCGGTGAGCAGTTCTTC. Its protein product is CASSEFVAGEQFF.

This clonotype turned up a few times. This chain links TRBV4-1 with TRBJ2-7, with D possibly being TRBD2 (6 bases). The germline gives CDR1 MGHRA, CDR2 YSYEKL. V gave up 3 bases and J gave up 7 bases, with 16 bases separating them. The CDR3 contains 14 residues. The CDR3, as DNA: TGCGCCAGCAGCCATCACGGGAGTTTGAGGGAGCAGTACTTC. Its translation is CASSHHGSLREQYF.

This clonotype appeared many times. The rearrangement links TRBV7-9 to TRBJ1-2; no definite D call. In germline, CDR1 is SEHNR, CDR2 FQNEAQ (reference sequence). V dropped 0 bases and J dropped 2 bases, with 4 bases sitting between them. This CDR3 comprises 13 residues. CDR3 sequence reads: CASSLAENYGYTF. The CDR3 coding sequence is TGTGCCAGCAGCTTAGCCGAGAACTATGGCTACACCTTC.

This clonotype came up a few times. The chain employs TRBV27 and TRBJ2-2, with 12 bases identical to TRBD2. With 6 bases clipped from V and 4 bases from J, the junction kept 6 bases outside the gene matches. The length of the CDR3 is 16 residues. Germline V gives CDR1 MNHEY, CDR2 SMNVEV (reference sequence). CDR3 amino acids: CASSPSGGEVTGELFF. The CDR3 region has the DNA TGTGCCAGCAGCCCTAGCGGGGGGGAAGTCACCGGGGAGCTGTTTTTT.

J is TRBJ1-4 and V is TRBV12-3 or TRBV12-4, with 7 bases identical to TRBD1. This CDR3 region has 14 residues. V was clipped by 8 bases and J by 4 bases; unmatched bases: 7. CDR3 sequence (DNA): TGTGCCAGCGGCCAGGGGGACGATAATGAAAAACTGTTTTTT. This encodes CASGQGDDNEKLFF.

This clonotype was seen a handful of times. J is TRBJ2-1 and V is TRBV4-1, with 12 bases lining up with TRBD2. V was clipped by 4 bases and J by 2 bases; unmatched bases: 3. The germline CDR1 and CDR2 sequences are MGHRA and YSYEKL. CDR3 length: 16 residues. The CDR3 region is CASSRTSGETYNEQFF. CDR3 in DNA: TGCGCCAGCAGCCGGACTAGCGGGGAAACCTACAATGAGCAGTTCTTC.

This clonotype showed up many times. CDR3 DNA: TGTGCCAGCAGTGAGTCGGGGGCCGAGCAGTACTTC. This codes for CASSESGAEQYF. The V and J genes are TRBV2 and TRBJ2-7; TRBD1 or TRBD2 may be the D gene (6 bases each). The germline CDR1 and CDR2 sequences are SNHLY and FYNNEI. With 3 bases removed from V and 6 bases from J, the gap between germline ends came to 9 bases. This CDR3 spans 12 amino acids.

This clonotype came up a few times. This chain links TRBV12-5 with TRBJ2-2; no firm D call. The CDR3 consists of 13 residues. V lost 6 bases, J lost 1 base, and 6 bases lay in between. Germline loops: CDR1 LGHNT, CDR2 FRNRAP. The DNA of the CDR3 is TGTGCTAGTGGGACCGAGAACACCGGGGAGCTGTTTTTT. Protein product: CASGTENTGELFF.

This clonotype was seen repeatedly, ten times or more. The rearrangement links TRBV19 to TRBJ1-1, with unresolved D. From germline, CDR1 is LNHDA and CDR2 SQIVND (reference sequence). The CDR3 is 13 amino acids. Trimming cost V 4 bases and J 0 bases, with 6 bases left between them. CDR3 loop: CASSRGLNTEAFF. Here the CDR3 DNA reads TGTGCCAGTAGTAGGGGATTGAACACTGAAGCTTTCTTT.

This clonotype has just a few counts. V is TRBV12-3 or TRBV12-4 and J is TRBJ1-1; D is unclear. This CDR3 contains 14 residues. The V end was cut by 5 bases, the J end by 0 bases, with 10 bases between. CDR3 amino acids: CASSMTDVNTEAFF. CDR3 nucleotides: TGTGCCAGCAGTATGACGGACGTGAACACTGAAGCTTTCTTT.

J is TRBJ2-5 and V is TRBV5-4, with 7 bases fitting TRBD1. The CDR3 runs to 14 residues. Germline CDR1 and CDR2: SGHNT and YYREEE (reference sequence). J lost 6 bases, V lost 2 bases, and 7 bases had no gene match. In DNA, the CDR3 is TGTGCCAGCAGCTTACCGGACAGGAAACAGACCCAGTACTTC. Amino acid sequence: CASSLPDRKQTQYF.

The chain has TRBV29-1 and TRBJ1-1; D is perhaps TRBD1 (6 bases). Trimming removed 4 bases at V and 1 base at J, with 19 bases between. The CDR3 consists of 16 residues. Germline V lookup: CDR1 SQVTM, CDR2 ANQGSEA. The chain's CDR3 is CSVGPISTGWNTEAFF. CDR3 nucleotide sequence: TGCAGCGTTGGCCCCATTTCGACAGGATGGAACACTGAAGCTTTCTTT.

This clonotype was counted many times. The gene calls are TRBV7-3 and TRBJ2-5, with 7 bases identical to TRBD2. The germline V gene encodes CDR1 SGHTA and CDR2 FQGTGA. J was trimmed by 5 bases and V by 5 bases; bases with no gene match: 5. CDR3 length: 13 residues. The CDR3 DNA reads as TGTGCCAGCAGCCCTCCCGGGGGGGAGACCCAGTACTTC. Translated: CASSPPGGETQYF.

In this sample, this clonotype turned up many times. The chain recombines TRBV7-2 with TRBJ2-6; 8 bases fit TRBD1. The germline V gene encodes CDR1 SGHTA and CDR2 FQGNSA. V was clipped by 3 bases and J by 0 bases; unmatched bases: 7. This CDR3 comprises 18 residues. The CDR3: CASSLDRAEASGANVLTF. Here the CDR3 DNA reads TGTGCCAGCAGCTTGGACAGGGCTGAAGCCTCTGGGGCCAACGTCCTGACTTTC. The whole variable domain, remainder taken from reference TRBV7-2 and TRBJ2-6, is GAGVSQSPSNKVTEKGKDVELRCDPISGHTALYWYRQSLGQGLEFLIYFQGNSAPDKSGLPSDRFSAERTGGSVSTLTIQRTQQEDSAVYLCASSLDRAEASGANVLTFGAGSRLTVL.

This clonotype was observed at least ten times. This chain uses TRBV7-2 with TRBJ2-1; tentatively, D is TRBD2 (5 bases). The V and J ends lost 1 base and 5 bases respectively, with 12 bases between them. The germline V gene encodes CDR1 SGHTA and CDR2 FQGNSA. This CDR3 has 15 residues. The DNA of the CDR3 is TGTGCCAGCAGCTTAGGCCTAGCTAGGAACAATGAGCAGTTCTTC. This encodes CASSLGLARNNEQFF.

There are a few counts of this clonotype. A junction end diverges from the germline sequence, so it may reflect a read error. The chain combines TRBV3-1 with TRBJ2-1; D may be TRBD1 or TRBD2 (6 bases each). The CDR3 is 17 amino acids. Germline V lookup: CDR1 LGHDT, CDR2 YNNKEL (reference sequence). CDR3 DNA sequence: TGTGCCAGCAGCCAAGATCTGGGGGGCAGGAGCTACAGTGAGCAGTTCTTC. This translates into CASSQDLGGRSYSEQFF.

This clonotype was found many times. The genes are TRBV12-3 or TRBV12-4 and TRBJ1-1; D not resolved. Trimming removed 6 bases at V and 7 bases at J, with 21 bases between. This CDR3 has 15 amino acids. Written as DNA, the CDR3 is TGTGCCAGCAGCCGGACCGATAACTTGCCTCGTGAAGCTTTCTTT. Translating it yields CASSRTDNLPREAFF.